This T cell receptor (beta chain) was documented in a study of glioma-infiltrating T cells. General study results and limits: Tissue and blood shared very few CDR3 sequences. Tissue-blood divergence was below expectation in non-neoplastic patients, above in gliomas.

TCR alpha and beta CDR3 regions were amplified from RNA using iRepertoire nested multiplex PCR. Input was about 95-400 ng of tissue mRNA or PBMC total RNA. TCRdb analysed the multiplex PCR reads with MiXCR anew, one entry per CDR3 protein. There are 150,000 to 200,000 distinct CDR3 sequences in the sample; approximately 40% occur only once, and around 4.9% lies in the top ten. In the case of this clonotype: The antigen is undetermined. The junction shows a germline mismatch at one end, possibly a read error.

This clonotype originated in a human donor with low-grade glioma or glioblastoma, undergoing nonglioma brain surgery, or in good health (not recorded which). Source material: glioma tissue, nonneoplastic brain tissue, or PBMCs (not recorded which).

CDR3 residues: CASRGSKANVPTF. DNA of the CDR3: TGTGCCAGCAGGGGCAGCAAGGCCAACGTCCCGACTTTC. The J gene is TRBJ2-7, the V gene TRBV6-1; D is ambiguous. Per germline, CDR1 MNHNS and CDR2 SASEGT. The CDR3 spans 13 residues.